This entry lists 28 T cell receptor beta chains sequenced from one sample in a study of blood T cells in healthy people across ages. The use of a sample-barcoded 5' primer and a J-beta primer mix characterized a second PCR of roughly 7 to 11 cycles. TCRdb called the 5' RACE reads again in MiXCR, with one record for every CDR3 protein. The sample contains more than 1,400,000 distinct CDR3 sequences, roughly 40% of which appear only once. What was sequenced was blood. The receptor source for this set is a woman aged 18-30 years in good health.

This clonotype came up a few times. CDR3 nucleotides: TGTGCCAGCAGTTACTCCGGGATCCCCAATTATCATGGCTACACCTTC. This codes for CASSYSGIPNYHGYTF. The J gene is TRBJ1-2, the V gene TRBV6-5; no clear D. The V end lost 0 bases, the J end lost 6 bases, and 17 bases lay between the germline ends. CDR3 length equals 16 residues. Germline CDR1 MNHEY, CDR2 SVGAGI.

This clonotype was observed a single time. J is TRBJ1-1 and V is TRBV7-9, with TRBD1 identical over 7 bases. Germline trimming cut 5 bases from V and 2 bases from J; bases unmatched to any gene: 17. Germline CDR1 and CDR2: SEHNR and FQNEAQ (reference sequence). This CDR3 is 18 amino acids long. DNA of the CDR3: TGTGCCAGCAGCACACGAAACCGAGCGACAGGGTTAAACACTGAAGCTTTCTTT. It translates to CASSTRNRATGLNTEAFF. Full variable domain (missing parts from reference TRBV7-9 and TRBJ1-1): DTGVSQNPRHKITKRGQNVTFRCDPISEHNRLYWYRQTLGQGPEFLTYFQNEAQLEKSRLLSDRFSAERPKGSFSTLEIQRTEQGDSAMYLCASSTRNRATGLNTEAFFGQGTRLTVV.

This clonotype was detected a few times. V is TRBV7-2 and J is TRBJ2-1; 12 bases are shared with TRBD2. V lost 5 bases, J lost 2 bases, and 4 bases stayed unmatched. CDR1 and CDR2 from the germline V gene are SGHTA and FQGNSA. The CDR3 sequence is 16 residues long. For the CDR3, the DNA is TGTGCCAGCAGCCCGTCTAGCGGGGGGGCCTACAATGAGCAGTTCTTC. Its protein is CASSPSSGGAYNEQFF.

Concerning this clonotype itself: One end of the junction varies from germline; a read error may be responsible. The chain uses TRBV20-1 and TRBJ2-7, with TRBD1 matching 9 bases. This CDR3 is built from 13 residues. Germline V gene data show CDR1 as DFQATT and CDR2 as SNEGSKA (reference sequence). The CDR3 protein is CSARRTGVNERYF. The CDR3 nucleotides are TGCAGTGCTAGGCGGACAGGGGTGAACGAGCGGTACTTC.

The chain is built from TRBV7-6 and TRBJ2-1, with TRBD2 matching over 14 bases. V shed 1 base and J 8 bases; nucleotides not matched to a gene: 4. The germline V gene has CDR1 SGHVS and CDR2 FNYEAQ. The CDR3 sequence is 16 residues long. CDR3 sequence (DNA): TGTGCCAGCAGCTTAGGGGGACTAGCGGGGGTCCATGAGCAGTTCTTC. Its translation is CASSLGGLAGVHEQFF.

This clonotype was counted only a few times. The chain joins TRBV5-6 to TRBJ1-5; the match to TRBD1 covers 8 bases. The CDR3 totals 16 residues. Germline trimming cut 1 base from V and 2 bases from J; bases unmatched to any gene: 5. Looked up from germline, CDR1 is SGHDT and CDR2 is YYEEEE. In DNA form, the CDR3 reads TGTGCCAGCAGCTTGTTCAGGGGGCTTGGCAATCAGCCCCAGCATTTT. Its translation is CASSLFRGLGNQPQHF.

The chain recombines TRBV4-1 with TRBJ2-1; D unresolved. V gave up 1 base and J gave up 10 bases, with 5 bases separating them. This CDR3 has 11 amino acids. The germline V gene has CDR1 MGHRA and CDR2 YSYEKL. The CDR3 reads CASSQAEEQFF. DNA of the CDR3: TGCGCCAGCAGCCAAGCGGAGGAGCAGTTCTTC.

The CDR3 DNA is TGTGCCATCATGAACGGGGCCACTGAAGCTTTCTTT. It is translated as CAIMNGATEAFF. The chain is built from TRBV10-3 and TRBJ1-1; D is perhaps TRBD1 (5 bases). The CDR3 spans 12 residues. The germline CDR1 and CDR2 sequences are ENHRY and SYGVKD. The V gene lost 7 bases and the J gene lost 4 bases, with 10 bases spanning the gap.

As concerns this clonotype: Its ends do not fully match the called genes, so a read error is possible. CDR3 region: CANSREGSGEKLFF. The CDR3 DNA is TGCGCCAACAGCCGAGAGGGGTCTGGGGAAAAACTGTTTTTT. The chain is built from TRBV4-1 and TRBJ1-4; D possibly corresponds to TRBD1 (5 bases). This CDR3 comprises 14 residues. The germline V gene encodes CDR1 MGHRA and CDR2 YSYEKL.

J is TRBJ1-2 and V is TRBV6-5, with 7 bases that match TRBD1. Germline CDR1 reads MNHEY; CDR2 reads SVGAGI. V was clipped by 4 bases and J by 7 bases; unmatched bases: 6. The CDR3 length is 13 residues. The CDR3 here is CASSSPQGLGYTF. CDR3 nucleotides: TGTGCCAGCAGTTCTCCACAGGGGCTTGGCTACACCTTC.

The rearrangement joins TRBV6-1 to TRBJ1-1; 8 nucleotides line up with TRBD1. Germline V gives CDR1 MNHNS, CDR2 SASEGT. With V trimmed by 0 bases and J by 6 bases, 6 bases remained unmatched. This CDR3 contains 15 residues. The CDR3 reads CASSEADRVGPEAFF. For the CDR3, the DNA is TGTGCCAGCAGTGAAGCGGACAGGGTCGGCCCTGAAGCTTTCTTT.

The CDR3 region is CASSLWDTVIQFF. CDR3 nucleotides: TGTGCCAGCAGTTTATGGGACACAGTAATTCAGTTCTTC. V usage is TRBV28 and J usage is TRBJ2-1; perhaps TRBD1 as D (5 bases). V lost 0 bases and J lost 13, with 13 bases in between. The CDR3 runs 13 residues. Germline lookup yields CDR1 MDHEN and CDR2 SYDVKM.

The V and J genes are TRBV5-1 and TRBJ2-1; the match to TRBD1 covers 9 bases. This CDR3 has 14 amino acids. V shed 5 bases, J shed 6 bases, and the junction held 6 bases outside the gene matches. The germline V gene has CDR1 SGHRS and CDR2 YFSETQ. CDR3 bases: TGCGCCAGCAGATCCTTACAGGGGGCCAATGAGCAGTTCTTC. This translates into CASRSLQGANEQFF.

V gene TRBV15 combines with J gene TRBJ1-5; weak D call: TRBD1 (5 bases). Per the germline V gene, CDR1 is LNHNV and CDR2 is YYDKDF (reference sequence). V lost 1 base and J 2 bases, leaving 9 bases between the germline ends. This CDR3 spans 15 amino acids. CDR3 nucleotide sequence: TGTGCCACCAGCAGAGGCCGAGGGGGCAATCAGCCCCAGCATTTT. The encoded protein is CATSRGRGGNQPQHF.

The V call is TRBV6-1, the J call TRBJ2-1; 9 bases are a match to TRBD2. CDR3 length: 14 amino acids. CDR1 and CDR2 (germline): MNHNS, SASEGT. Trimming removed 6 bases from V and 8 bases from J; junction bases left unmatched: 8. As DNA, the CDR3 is TGTGCCAGCAGGCGGGAGGGCCAGTCGGATGAGCAGTTCTTC. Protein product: CASRREGQSDEQFF.

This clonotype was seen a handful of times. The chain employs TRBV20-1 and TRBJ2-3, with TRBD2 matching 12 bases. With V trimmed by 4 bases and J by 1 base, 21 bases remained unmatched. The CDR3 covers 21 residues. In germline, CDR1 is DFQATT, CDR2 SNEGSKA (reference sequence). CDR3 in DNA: TGCAGTGCTAAGTCAGAACTAGCGGGGGGCAAATATCGGGGTGGCACAGATACGCAGTATTTT. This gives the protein CSAKSELAGGKYRGGTDTQYF.

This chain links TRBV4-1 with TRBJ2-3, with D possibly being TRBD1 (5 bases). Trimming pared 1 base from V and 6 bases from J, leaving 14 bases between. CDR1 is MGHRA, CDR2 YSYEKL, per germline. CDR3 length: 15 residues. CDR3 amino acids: CASSQGIDSGDTQYF. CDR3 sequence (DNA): TGCGCCAGCAGCCAAGGAATAGACTCAGGGGATACGCAGTATTTT.

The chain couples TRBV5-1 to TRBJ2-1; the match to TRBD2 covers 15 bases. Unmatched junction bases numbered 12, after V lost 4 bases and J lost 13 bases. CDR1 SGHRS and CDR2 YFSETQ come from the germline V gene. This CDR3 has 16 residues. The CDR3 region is CASSTGLAGGRETQFF. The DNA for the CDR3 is TGCGCCAGCAGCACTGGACTAGCGGGGGGGCGAGAGACCCAGTTCTTC.

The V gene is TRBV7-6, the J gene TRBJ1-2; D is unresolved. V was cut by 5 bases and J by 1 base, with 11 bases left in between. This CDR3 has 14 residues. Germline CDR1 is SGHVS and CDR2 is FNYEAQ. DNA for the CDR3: TGTGCCAGCAGCGTAGGCAGCCATAACTATGGCTACACCTTC. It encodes CASSVGSHNYGYTF.

The CDR3 protein is CATSRVIYSYEQYF. The CDR3 coding sequence is TGTGCCACCAGCAGGGTTATTTACTCCTACGAGCAGTACTTC. This sequence joins TRBV15 and TRBJ2-7, with D uncertain. CDR3 length equals 14 residues. The V end was cut by 3 bases, the J end by 0 bases, with 9 bases between. Germline V lookup: CDR1 LNHNV, CDR2 YYDKDF (reference sequence).

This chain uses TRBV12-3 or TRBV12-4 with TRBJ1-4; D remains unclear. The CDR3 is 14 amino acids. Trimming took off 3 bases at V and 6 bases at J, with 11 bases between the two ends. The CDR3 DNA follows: TGTGCCAGCAGTTTTCAGCCGCAGTATGAAAAACTGTTTTTT. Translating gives CASSFQPQYEKLFF.

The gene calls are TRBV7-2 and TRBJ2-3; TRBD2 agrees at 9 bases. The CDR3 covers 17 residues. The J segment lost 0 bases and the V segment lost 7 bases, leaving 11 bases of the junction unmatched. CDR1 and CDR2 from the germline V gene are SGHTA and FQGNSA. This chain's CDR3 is CASNSPSGIPSTDTQYF. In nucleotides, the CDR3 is TGTGCCAGCAACTCCCCTAGCGGGATCCCTAGCACAGATACGCAGTATTTT. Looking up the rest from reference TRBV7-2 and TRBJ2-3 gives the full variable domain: GAGVSQSPSNKVTEKGKDVELRCDPISGHTALYWYRQSLGQGLEFLIYFQGNSAPDKSGLPSDRFSAERTGGSVSTLTIQRTQQEDSAVYLCASNSPSGIPSTDTQYFGPGTRLTVL.

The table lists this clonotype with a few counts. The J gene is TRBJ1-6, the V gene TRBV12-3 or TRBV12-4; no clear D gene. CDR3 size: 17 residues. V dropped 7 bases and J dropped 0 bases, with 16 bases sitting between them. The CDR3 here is CASTRDGRSSYNSPLHF. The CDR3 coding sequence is TGTGCCAGCACGCGCGACGGGCGAAGCTCCTATAATTCACCCCTCCACTTT.

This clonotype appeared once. CDR3 DNA sequence: TGTGCCAGCAGCCCTAGCGCCAGGAACAATGAGCAGTTCTTC. Its translation is CASSPSARNNEQFF. The rearrangement joins TRBV7-9 to TRBJ2-1; possibly TRBD2 for D (6 bases). Germline assignment: CDR1 SEHNR and CDR2 FQNEAQ (reference sequence). This CDR3 contains 14 residues. With 5 bases removed from V and 5 bases from J, the gap between germline ends came to 13 bases. Variable domain in full (rest from reference TRBV7-9 and TRBJ2-1): DTGVSQNPRHKITKRGQNVTFRCDPISEHNRLYWYRQTLGQGPEFLTYFQNEAQLEKSRLLSDRFSAERPKGSFSTLEIQRTEQGDSAMYLCASSPSARNNEQFFGPGTRLTVL.

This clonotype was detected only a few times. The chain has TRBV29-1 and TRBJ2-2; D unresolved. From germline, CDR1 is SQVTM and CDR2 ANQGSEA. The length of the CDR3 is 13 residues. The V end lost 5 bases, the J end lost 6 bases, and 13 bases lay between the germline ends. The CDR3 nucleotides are TGCAGCGTTACGGCCCCCCCGGCCGGGGAGCTGTTTTTT. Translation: CSVTAPPAGELFF.

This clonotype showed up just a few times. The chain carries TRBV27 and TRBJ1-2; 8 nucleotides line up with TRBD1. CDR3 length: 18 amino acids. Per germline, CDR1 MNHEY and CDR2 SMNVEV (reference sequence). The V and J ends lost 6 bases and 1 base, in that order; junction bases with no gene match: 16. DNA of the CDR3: TGTGCCAGCAGCGGAGGGACAGGCGGCCTAGCTCTTAACTATGGCTACACCTTC. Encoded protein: CASSGGTGGLALNYGYTF.

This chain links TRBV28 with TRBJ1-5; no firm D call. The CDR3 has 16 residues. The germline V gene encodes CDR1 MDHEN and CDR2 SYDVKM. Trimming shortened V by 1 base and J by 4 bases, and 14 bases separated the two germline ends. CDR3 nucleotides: TGTGCCAGCAGTTTATTTTCCGGAACAGTTAATCAGCCCCAGCATTTT. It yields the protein CASSLFSGTVNQPQHF.

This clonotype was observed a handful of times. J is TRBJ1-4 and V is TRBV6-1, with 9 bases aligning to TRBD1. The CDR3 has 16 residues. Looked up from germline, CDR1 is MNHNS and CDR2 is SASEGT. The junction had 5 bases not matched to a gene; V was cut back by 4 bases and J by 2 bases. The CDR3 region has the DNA TGTGCCAGCAGTGTACAGGGGGCGACGACTAATGAAAAACTGTTTTTT. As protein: CASSVQGATTNEKLFF.